The next 21 T cell receptor beta chains were all read from a single sample in a study of beta chain features in type 1 diabetes. Overall study findings and caveats: Type 1 diabetes patients showed a moderate but significant shortening of TCRB CDR3s in all four CD4+ subsets.

Their antigen targets remain unknown. Of the isolated RNA, all was reverse transcribed, and so the sequenced material was expressed TCRB transcripts. Profiling relied on immunoSEQ multiplex PCR, and the TCRdb table lists in-frame clones only, not all of them. The data hold fewer than 300,000 clones, with under 13% observed a single time. Sequences were obtained from naive CD4+ T cells from blood. These receptors came from a man between 25 and 39 years old with type 1 diabetes.

This clone was counted between two and nine times. The chain recombines TRBV7-9 with TRBJ2-3; 7 bases align to TRBD1. CDR3 length: 13 residues. Germline loops: CDR1 SEHNR, CDR2 FQNEAQ (reference sequence). V gave up 3 bases and J gave up 4 bases; unmatched junction bases: 1. CDR3 region: CASSFGTADTQYF. CDR3 nucleotide sequence: TGTGCCAGCAGCTTCGGGACAGCAGATACGCAGTATTTT.

This clone was recorded a few times. The genes are TRBV5-1 and TRBJ2-1, with 7 bases identical to TRBD2. V shed 3 bases, J shed 4 bases, and the junction held 7 bases outside the gene matches. Germline V lookup: CDR1 SGHRS, CDR2 YFSETQ. This CDR3 spans 15 amino acids. CDR3 nucleotides: TGCGCCAGCAGCTCCTCCGGGGGGTCGTACAATGAGCAGTTCTTC. Translation gives CASSSSGGSYNEQFF.

This clone has just a few counts. Here the CDR3 reads CASSLGGTYEQYF. In DNA, the CDR3 is TGTGCCAGCAGCTTAGGCGGGACCTACGAGCAGTACTTC. The gene calls are TRBV5-4 and TRBJ2-7; possibly TRBD2 for D (6 bases). The length of the CDR3 is 13 residues. Trimming pared 2 bases from V and 2 bases from J, leaving 8 bases between. Germline CDR1 and CDR2: SGHNT and YYREEE (reference sequence).

This clone occurred a few times. This chain uses TRBV5-6 with TRBJ2-1, with TRBD2 as a possible D gene (6 bases). The CDR3 runs to 13 residues. V was cut by 7 bases and J by 6 bases, with 14 bases left in between. The germline V gene has CDR1 SGHDT and CDR2 YYEEEE. The CDR3 DNA follows: TGTGCCAGCGGTCGCGGGGTGGCCAATGAGCAGTTCTTC. It is translated as CASGRGVANEQFF.

This clone has only a few counts. The chain carries TRBV5-4 and TRBJ2-1; 11 nucleotides match TRBD2. CDR3 length: 17 residues. V dropped 1 base and J dropped 6; count of bases not matched to a gene: 9. Germline-derived CDR1 and CDR2 are SGHNT and YYREEE (reference sequence). As DNA, the CDR3 is TGTGCCAGCAGCTTGAGGGCTAGCGGGGGGAATGTCAATGAGCAGTTCTTC. Protein: CASSLRASGGNVNEQFF.

The rearrangement uses TRBV18 and TRBJ2-7; D ambiguous. This CDR3 region has 12 residues. Trimming took 0 bases from V and 4 from J, leaving 4 bases between them. In germline, CDR1 is KGHSH, CDR2 LQKENI. CDR3 DNA: TGTGCCAGCTCACCACCGGAGTACGAGCAGTACTTC. Amino acids: CASSPPEYEQYF.

This clone showed up just a few times. The V call is TRBV5-1, the J call TRBJ2-3; unclear D gene. Trimming removed 4 bases from V and 2 bases from J, with 8 bases in between. CDR1 SGHRS and CDR2 YFSETQ come from the germline V gene. The CDR3 sequence is 13 residues long. In DNA form, the CDR3 reads TGCGCCAGCAGCCCCCAGGTCACAGATACGCAGTATTTT. This gives the protein CASSPQVTDTQYF.

This clone has just a few counts. The chain has TRBV7-2 and TRBJ1-5; possible D gene TRBD1, 5 bases. The CDR3 runs to 15 residues. CDR1 and CDR2 from the germline V gene are SGHTA and FQGNSA. V was clipped by 1 base and J by 4 bases, with 11 bases between them. The CDR3 DNA follows: TGTGCCAGCAGCTTAGTGGGGGGACGGAATCAGCCCCAGCATTTT. This codes for CASSLVGGRNQPQHF.

This clone occurred a few times. Here the CDR3 reads CASSVGATGANNEQFF. Written as DNA, the CDR3 is TGTGCCAGCAGCGTAGGAGCCACAGGGGCAAACAATGAGCAGTTCTTC. The J gene is TRBJ2-1, the V gene TRBV9; 7 nucleotides match TRBD1. The CDR3 covers 16 residues. V dropped 0 bases and J dropped 5; count of bases not matched to a gene: 8. Germline V lookup: CDR1 SGDLS, CDR2 YYNGEE.

The genes are TRBV14 and TRBJ2-5; D gene unclear. V lost 4 bases to trimming and J lost 4 bases, with 7 bases between them. This CDR3 contains 12 residues. CDR1 is SGHDN and CDR2 is FVKESK in the germline V gene. This chain's CDR3 is CASSLIGETQYF. The CDR3 DNA follows: TGTGCCAGCAGCCTCATCGGAGAGACCCAGTACTTC.

Only a few counts were recorded for this clone. The V and J genes are TRBV11-3 and TRBJ2-1, with D possibly TRBD1 on 5 matching bases. This CDR3 spans 12 amino acids. With 5 bases removed from V and 7 bases from J, the gap between germline ends came to 9 bases. Germline V gives CDR1 SGHNT, CDR2 YENEEA. CDR3 loop: CASSPDRNEQFF. For the CDR3, the DNA is TGTGCCAGCAGCCCAGACAGAAATGAGCAGTTCTTC.

The chain carries TRBV10-3 and TRBJ2-7, with D tentatively TRBD2 (6 bases). V was pared by 10 bases and J by 0 bases, with 10 bases between. From germline, CDR1 is ENHRY and CDR2 SYGVKD. CDR3 length: 12 residues. The CDR3 coding sequence is TGTGCCACCAGGACTAACTCCTACGAGCAGTACTTC. It translates to CATRTNSYEQYF.

In nucleotides, the CDR3 is TGTGCCAGCAGCTTAGGCCCTAGCGGGGGCTCCTACGAGCAGTACTTC. It specifies CASSLGPSGGSYEQYF. The rearrangement links TRBV7-9 to TRBJ2-7; 10 bases line up with TRBD2. The V segment lost 1 base and the J segment 0 bases; nucleotides outside the gene matches: 3. The CDR3 sequence is 16 residues long. Germline CDR1 reads SEHNR; CDR2 reads FQNEAQ (reference sequence).

The chain links TRBV30 to TRBJ2-1; 15 nucleotides align to TRBD2. Germline lookup yields CDR1 GTSNPN and CDR2 SVGIG (reference sequence). Trimming at V came to 3 bases and at J to 0 bases, leaving 6 bases not matched to a gene. The CDR3 length is 18 residues. CDR3 in DNA: TGTGCCTGGAGGGGACTAGCGGGGGGCAAGAGCTCCTACAATGAGCAGTTCTTC. It is translated as CAWRGLAGGKSSYNEQFF.

The chain employs TRBV7-8 and TRBJ2-5; D is unresolved. The CDR3 runs 14 residues. V was clipped by 1 base and J by 7 bases, with 13 bases between them. The germline gives CDR1 SGHVS, CDR2 FQNEAQ. The CDR3 region has the DNA TGTGCCAGCAGCTTAGGACCAAACCCGGGGACCCAGTACTTC. Amino acid sequence: CASSLGPNPGTQYF. The full variable domain, rest sourced from reference TRBV7-8 and TRBJ2-5, is GAGVSQSPRYKVAKRGQDVALRCDPISGHVSLFWYQQALGQGPEFLTYFQNEAQLDKSGLPSDRFFAERPEGSVSTLKIQRTQQEDSAVYLCASSLGPNPGTQYFGPGTRLLVL.

The table lists this clone with a few counts. The same CDR3 arises from other DNA sequences in this sample as well. The J gene is TRBJ2-5, the V gene TRBV5-4, with 8 bases lining up with TRBD1. Germline CDR1 reads SGHNT; CDR2 reads YYREEE (reference sequence). V lost 3 bases and J lost 1; bases outside the gene matches: 2. The CDR3 runs 14 residues. This CDR3 reads CASSSGQGQETQYF. In DNA form, the CDR3 reads TGTGCCAGCAGCTCCGGACAGGGCCAAGAGACCCAGTACTTC.

This clone was seen a few times. The chain has TRBV4-1 and TRBJ1-4; D is undetermined. Trimming took 4 bases from V and 8 from J, leaving 17 bases between them. Germline CDR1 is MGHRA and CDR2 is YSYEKL. The CDR3 runs to 15 residues. As DNA, the CDR3 is TGCGCCAGCAGCCCTTTATGGGGAACGGGGGAAAAACTGTTTTTT. Amino acids: CASSPLWGTGEKLFF.

The chain is built from TRBV9 and TRBJ2-7, with D hard to call. This CDR3 has 15 amino acids. V dropped 0 bases and J dropped 0 bases, with 10 bases sitting between them. Per germline, CDR1 SGDLS and CDR2 YYNGEE. For the CDR3, the DNA is TGTGCCAGCAGCGTAGGGGCCGAGAGCTCCTACGAGCAGTACTTC. Translating it yields CASSVGAESSYEQYF.

This clone has more than one count but fewer than ten. V gene TRBV18 combines with J gene TRBJ2-1; possible D gene TRBD1, 6 bases. V lost 3 bases and J lost 0, with 12 bases in between. This CDR3 has 16 residues. From germline, CDR1 is KGHSH and CDR2 LQKENI. CDR3 coding DNA: TGTGCCAGCTCACCGAGGGGACAAAGCTCCTACAATGAGCAGTTCTTC. Translation: CASSPRGQSSYNEQFF.

About this clone: The same CDR3 is also encoded by other DNA sequences in this sample. This sequence joins TRBV9 and TRBJ2-5; D is ambiguous. The germline CDR1 and CDR2 sequences are SGDLS and YYNGEE. Trimming cost V 2 bases and J 5 bases, with 4 bases left between them. This CDR3 comprises 11 residues. The CDR3 protein is CASSVSETQYF. CDR3 nucleotide sequence: TGTGCCAGCAGCGTTAGTGAGACCCAGTACTTC.

This chain links TRBV6-1 with TRBJ2-7; possible D gene TRBD1, 5 bases. The V gene lost 7 bases and the J gene lost 0 bases, with 10 bases spanning the gap. Germline CDR1 MNHNS, CDR2 SASEGT. The CDR3 is made up of 13 amino acids. The CDR3 bases are TGTGCCAGCACTCTGACAGTCTCCTACGAGCAGTACTTC. Translated: CASTLTVSYEQYF.